Included here is one TCR beta chain sequence, with context. Its specificity is unknown. The study ran its PCR with 60 Vbeta and 13 Jbeta primers. The assay was immunoSEQ multiplex PCR, and TCRdb's table has in-frame clones only and misses some. The sample lists some 110,000 clones, around 74% seen once, with under 1.5% in the top ten. The sample belongs to a study of cytomegalovirus exposure and HLA in healthy donors. General study results and limits: In presence/absence analyses, roughly uniform sequencing depth across donors was assumed. Most TCR sequences showed up rarely, but some public TCRs showed up in many donors. Trimming of TCR beta V- and J-genes showed a link, identified in a later analysis, to a missense DCLRE1C variant. A further, later analysis showed that HLA-associated TCR beta chains (compared with equally common others) were more clonally expanded.

V lost 3 bases to trimming and J lost 0 bases, with 10 bases between them. Germline V CDR1 and CDR2: SGHNT, YYREEE (reference sequence). The CDR3 extends over 14 amino acids. The V call is TRBV5-4, the J call TRBJ2-7; no definite D call. The source is a man aged 40-49 years in good health and CMV-seronegative. The sequenced material came from PBMCs. CDR3 protein: CASSSPVNSYEQYF. In DNA, the CDR3 is TGTGCCAGCAGCTCCCCGGTTAACTCCTACGAGCAGTACTTC. The complete variable domain, with remaining parts taken from reference TRBV5-4 and TRBJ2-7, reads ETGVTQSPTHLIKTRGQQVTLRCSSQSGHNTVSWYQQALGQGPQFIFQYYREEENGRGNFPPRFSGLQFPNYSSELNVNALELDDSALYLCASSSPVNSYEQYFGPGTRLTVT.